This T cell receptor beta chain originates from a study of cytomegalovirus exposure and HLA in healthy donors. Whole-study findings and limits: Trimming of TCR beta V- and J-genes showed a link, identified in a later analysis, to a missense DCLRE1C variant. Some segments of the V type, notably TRBV6-2 and TRBV6-3, were excluded as indistinguishable.

As regards this clone: The antigen is undetermined. Other DNA sequences in the same sample also yield this CDR3.

The PCR was carried out with 60 Vbeta primers and 13 Jbeta primers. The repertoire was sequenced with immunoSEQ multiplex PCR; TCRdb's copy has only in-frame clones and lacks some. Of 45,000 to 65,000 clones in the sample, 72% were seen once. CDR1 LNHDA and CDR2 SQIVND come from the germline V gene (reference sequence). The CDR3 covers 14 residues. The germline V and J ends were trimmed by 1 base and 3 bases, with 8 bases remaining between them. This chain joins TRBV19 and TRBJ2-3; D possibly corresponds to TRBD2 (6 bases). Sequenced sample: PBMCs. The sequence derives from a woman aged 45-60 years in good health and CMV-seropositive. In DNA, the CDR3 is TGTGCCAGTAGTATAGGGAGGGCGACAGATACGCAGTATTTT. It yields the protein CASSIGRATDTQYF.